This T cell receptor (delta chain) comes out of a study of γδ T cells in repeated Plasmodium falciparum infection. General study findings and limits: Vdelta2-negative gammadelta repertoires, largely Vdelta1+, seemingly showed infection-driven waves of new clonal selection.

Vgamma9/Vdelta2+ and Vdelta2-negative gammadelta T cells were flow-sorted from PBMC for bulk sequencing. The CDR3 has 15 residues. Germline loops: CDR1 GEAIGNYY, CDR2 EKD. V dropped 3 bases and J dropped 2 bases, with 15 bases sitting between them. This clone was detected many times. The antigen remains undetermined. TRG and TRD sequences were obtained from every sorted gammadelta sample. TCRdb re-called the multiplex PCR reads using CATT. The sample carries 85,000 to 90,000 delta-chain clones, more than 1.4% recorded once. The specimen sequenced was gamma-delta T cells from blood. The rearrangement uses TRDV2 and TRDJ1; unclear D gene. The sequence was collected from a pool of human donors (malaria-infected and uninfected, not separated). CDR3 nucleotide sequence: TGTGCCTGTGACTCGGTCGGGGTAAAAACCGATAAACTCATCTTT. Its translation: CACDSVGVKTDKLIF.